This TCR beta chain was documented in a study of blood T cell repertoires in COVID-19. Background on the study: Some COVID-19 samples were acute and others convalescent; all came from the United States, Italy and Spain.

As originally analysed: Nucleated cell number was recorded as an estimate derived from reference gene primer amplification. Sequenced by immunoSEQ multiplex PCR; TCRdb stores in-frame clones only, minus some. Clone size and V and J calls were adopted from that table, with D and trimming inferred from the DNA. This table holds 52,000 or so clones, roughly 90% found once. V lost 6 bases and J lost 3, with 14 bases in between. Germline lookup yields CDR1 MNHEY and CDR2 SVGAGI. This CDR3 is built from 14 residues. The chain combines TRBV6-5 with TRBJ1-1, with D maybe TRBD1 (5 bases). The source of this sequence is a man in his sixties with active COVID-19. Sequenced input: peripheral blood. Here the CDR3 DNA reads TGTGCCAGCAGCCAAAGGGGCTGGGACACTGAAGCTTTCTTT. Its protein is CASSQRGWDTEAFF.